This TCR beta chain was retrieved from a study of blood T cells in healthy people across ages. Study context: Capture via template switching afforded approximately one barcoded beta molecule per two T cells.

Every donor provided roughly 10 milliliters of peripheral blood. Overall study results and limits: Relative to aged donors, long-lived donors carried more naive CD4+ cells and displayed higher diversity.

Together with a sample-barcoded 5' primer, a J-beta primer mix was included in a second PCR lasting about 7 to 11 cycles. TCRdb re-called the 5' RACE reads with MiXCR, one entry per CDR3 protein. Altogether 650,000 to 950,000 distinct CDR3 sequences are present, around 45% being singletons, with the ten largest covering under 20%. This clonotype appeared a single time. Its antigen is currently unknown. Sequencing was done on a sample of blood. The receptor comes from a man aged 55 to 70 in good health.

CDR3 protein: CASSWLEQETQYF. CDR3 coding DNA: TGTGCCAGCAGCTGGCTGGAGCAAGAGACCCAGTACTTC. J is TRBJ2-5 and V is TRBV5-4; D is undetermined. Germline CDR1 reads SGHNT; CDR2 reads YYREEE (reference sequence). V lost 3 bases, J lost 2 bases, and 8 bases lay in between. The CDR3 totals 13 residues.